This T cell receptor beta chain was captured in a study of T cells after yellow fever vaccination. The germline gives CDR1 MNHEY, CDR2 SVGEGT. This CDR3 has 14 amino acids. V lost 6 bases, J lost 0 bases, and 3 bases stayed unmatched. A single record per CDR3 protein comes from TCRdb applying MiXCR to the 5' RACE reads. Of 400,000 to 650,000 distinct CDR3 sequences in the sample, 20% to 25% were seen once. The clonotype comes from a man between 18 and 29 years old who received the YFV17D yellow fever vaccine. This sample comprised PBMCs, obtained less than 25 days after the first yellow fever vaccination. The genes are TRBV6-2 or TRBV6-3 and TRBJ2-3, with 7 bases identical to TRBD1. The CDR3 nucleotides read TGTGCCAGCAGGATGACAGGGAGCACAGATACGCAGTATTTT. Protein product: CASRMTGSTDTQYF.